This is a list of T cell receptor beta chains from one sample in a study of T cells after yellow fever vaccination. TCRdb recomputed calls from the 5' RACE reads with MiXCR, one row per CDR3 protein. The sample records fewer than 35,000 distinct CDR3 sequences, over 9.5% being singletons. Sequencing was performed on PBMCs, either bulk or a sorted T-cell subset (CD4+, CD8+, memory, or dextramer-sorted; not recorded which), taken approximately 15 days after the first yellow fever vaccination. These receptors were taken from a man between 18 and 35 years old who received the YFV17D yellow fever vaccine. CDR3s include the opening cysteine and the closing phenylalanine or tryptophan. The order of the fields is clone size, V gene, D gene, J gene, CDR3 DNA, CDR3 protein. A D gene is named only where the DNA matches it firmly. The listing skips clone size in some rows; elsewhere it reads once, few, many or a size class.

many,TRBV3-1,TRBD2,TRBJ2-2,TGTGCCAGCAGCCCGCATGGAGGGCTAGCGGGGGGCTCGAGCACCGGGGAGCTGTTTTTT,CASSPHGGLAGGSSTGELFF
many,TRBV14,NA,TRBJ2-1,TGTGCCAGCAGCCTAAGGGGTCCGGGGGGCCGGGGTAATGAGCAGTTCTTC,CASSLRGPGGRGNEQFF
many,TRBV11-1,TRBD1,TRBJ2-4,TGTGCCAGCAGCTTAGAAGCCCGGACAGGGTGGCAAAACATTCAGTACTTC,CASSLEARTGWQNIQYF
many,TRBV5-1,NA,TRBJ2-1,TGCGCCAGCTCCTTGGGCCAGGGTTCGAGTTCGTACAATGAGCAGTTCTTC,CASSLGQGSSSYNEQFF
many,TRBV12-3/TRBV12-4,NA,TRBJ2-5,TGTGCCAGCAGTCCGACGGGGGCAGAGACCCAGTACTTC,CASSPTGAETQYF
many,TRBV11-2,NA,TRBJ2-3,TGTGCCAGCAGCCCGGAACCGGAGGGCACAGATACGCAGTATTTT,CASSPEPEGTDTQYF
many,TRBV11-2,NA,TRBJ1-3,TGTGCCAGCAGTCGCGCCCCCGTTGGGCCTACCTCTGTGGACACCATATATTTT,CASSRAPVGPTSVDTIYF
NA,TRBV7-2,TRBD1,TRBJ2-1,TGTGCCAGCAGTTCCCGTGGGACAGGGGGCAATGAGCAGTTCTTC,CASSSRGTGGNEQFF
many,TRBV5-1,NA,TRBJ1-2,TGCGCCAGCAGCTTGGAGGCAGGGGTGTATGGCTACACCTTC,CASSLEAGVYGYTF
many,TRBV4-1,NA,TRBJ2-1,TGCGCCAGCAGCCAAGCGCATCCGGGGGCCACCCATGAGCAGTTCTTC,CASSQAHPGATHEQFF
many,TRBV30,NA,TRBJ2-5,TGTGCCTGGAGTGGGGTGCGGCCGGAGACCCAGTACTTC,CAWSGVRPETQYF
many,TRBV29-1,TRBD1,TRBJ1-3,TGCAGCGTGAACAGGGGCGGAAACACCATATATTTT,CSVNRGGNTIYF
many,TRBV5-4,NA,TRBJ2-7,TGTGCCAGCAGCCTGGGCCTACAGGGCTACGAGCAGTACTTC,CASSLGLQGYEQYF
many,TRBV5-1,TRBD1,TRBJ2-7,TGCGCCAGCAGCCCTGACAGGGCCTACGAGCAGTACTTC,CASSPDRAYEQYF
many,TRBV2,TRBD1,TRBJ2-1,TGTGCCAGTGGGAGGACAGGGGGCTTCTTAACCTACAATGAGCAGTTCTTC,CASGRTGGFLTYNEQFF
NA,TRBV5-1,NA,TRBJ2-1,TGCGCCAGCAGCCCTCCAACTAACGCTATATACAATGAGCAGTTCTTC,CASSPPTNAIYNEQFF
many,TRBV11-2,NA,TRBJ2-5,TGTGCCAGCAGCTTAGGCCCCCAAGAGACCCAGTACTTC,CASSLGPQETQYF
many,TRBV7-2,NA,TRBJ2-1,TGTGCCAGCAGCTTCTGGGGGCGCGAGCAGTTCTTC,CASSFWGREQFF
many,TRBV5-1,NA,TRBJ2-2,TGCGCCAGCAGGGAGGGGTCTTACGGGGAGCTGTTTTTT,CASREGSYGELFF
many,TRBV29-1,NA,TRBJ2-7,TGCAGCGTTGAAGTAGCCGACTACGAGCAGTACTTC,CSVEVADYEQYF
many,TRBV5-1,NA,TRBJ1-6,TGCGCCAGCAGCTTGGCAGCAGGGAGCTATAATTCACCCCTCCACTTT,CASSLAAGSYNSPLHF
many,TRBV7-2,NA,TRBJ2-1,TGTGCCAGCAGCTCACCTTGGGAAGGGGATGGTGAGCAGTTCTTC,CASSSPWEGDGEQFF
many,TRBV7-9,TRBD2,TRBJ2-5,TGTGCCAGCAGCTTAGGACTAGCGGGGGGCCAAGAATCCCAGTACTTC,CASSLGLAGGQESQYF
many,TRBV4-2,TRBD1,TRBJ2-3,TGTGCCAGCAGCCAAGAGACAGGGATCGCAGATACGCAGTATTTT,CASSQETGIADTQYF
NA,TRBV6-6,TRBD1,TRBJ1-2,TGTGCCAGCAGTTACGGGGACAGGGGCTACACCTTC,CASSYGDRGYTF
many,TRBV5-1,NA,TRBJ1-1,TGCGCCAGCAGCTTCCAGGGTACGAACACTGAAGCTTTCTTT,CASSFQGTNTEAFF
many,TRBV7-2,NA,TRBJ1-1,TGTGCCAGCAGCTTAGCGGGGAACACTGAAGCTTTCTTT,CASSLAGNTEAFF
many,TRBV11-2,TRBD1,TRBJ1-2,TGTGCCAGCAGCTTAGATTCGGGGACAGGGACCTATGGCTACACCTTC,CASSLDSGTGTYGYTF
many,TRBV20-1,NA,TRBJ1-6,TGCAGTGCAAGAGCGACCCTCCCGAGCTATAATTCACCCCTCCACTTT,CSARATLPSYNSPLHF
many,TRBV5-4,TRBD1,TRBJ1-3,TGTGCCAGCAGCCCTGGGACAGGGGGCACGAACACCATATATTTT,CASSPGTGGTNTIYF
many,TRBV7-2,NA,TRBJ2-2,TGTGCCACCCGGAGACAGCCCAACACCGGGGAGCTGTTTTTT,CATRRQPNTGELFF
many,TRBV6-5,NA,TRBJ1-6,TGTGCCACCCGGGCGTATAATTCACCCCTCCACTTT,CATRAYNSPLHF
many,TRBV2,NA,TRBJ1-5,TGTGCCAGCAAACTGTACAATCAGCCCCAGCATTTT,CASKLYNQPQHF
NA,TRBV3-1,TRBD2,TRBJ2-1,TGTGCCACCTCCCAAGCGGGACTAGCGGGGAGCTCCTACAATGAGCAGTTCTTC,CATSQAGLAGSSYNEQFF
many,TRBV30,NA,TRBJ1-6,TGTGCCTGGAGTGAGGGTTTAGAATCACCCCTCCACTTT,CAWSEGLESPLHF
few,TRBV7-2,NA,TRBJ2-7,TGTGCCAGCAGCTTAAACCAGGGAAGTTTAGTGCAGTACTTC,CASSLNQGSLVQYF
NA,TRBV12-3/TRBV12-4,NA,TRBJ1-2,TGCGCCAGCAGTTTTAACAGCTTGAGGGTCTACACCTTC,CASSFNSLRVYTF
many,TRBV19,NA,TRBJ1-1,TGTGCCAGTACCCGGAGGAGGGGGTTAGGAACTTTCTTT,CASTRRRGLGTFF
many,TRBV7-9,NA,TRBJ2-5,TGTGCCGTAGGACGGCAGGGCCCTCAAGAGACCCAGTACTTC,CAVGRQGPQETQYF
many,TRBV7-2,TRBD2,TRBJ2-1,TGTGCCAGCAGCTTAGTCCCTAGCGGGGGCCTCCGCTCGGAGCAGTTCTTC,CASSLVPSGGLRSEQFF
NA,TRBV5-6,NA,TRBJ2-7,TGTGCCAGCGGCCCCCGGGACAACTACGAGCAGTACTTC,CASGPRDNYEQYF
many,TRBV27,TRBD1,TRBJ1-1,TGTGCCAGCAGCGGGACAGGGGGATACACTGAAGCTTTCTTT,CASSGTGGYTEAFF
many,TRBV19,NA,TRBJ2-1,TGTGCCAGTATTAGTGTCGGGAATCGGAATGAGCAGTTCTTC,CASISVGNRNEQFF
many,TRBV11-2,NA,TRBJ2-2,TGTGCCAGCAGCTTATTAGGGGGAGGGACCGGGGAGCTGTTTTTT,CASSLLGGGTGELFF
many,TRBV7-9,NA,TRBJ2-2,TGTGCCAGCAGCCTACATCTTAGCACCGGGGAGCTGTTTTTT,CASSLHLSTGELFF
many,TRBV2,TRBD2,TRBJ2-5,TGTGCCAGTTCGGGAGGGGCGCTGGAGACCCAGTACTTC,CASSGGALETQYF
many,TRBV11-2,TRBD2,TRBJ2-5,TGTGCCAGCAGCTTTCTAGCGGGGAGCCAAGAGACCCAGTACTTC,CASSFLAGSQETQYF
many,TRBV12-3/TRBV12-4,NA,TRBJ1-5,TGTGCCAGCAGTCTTAACAGGGCTCAGCCCCAGCATTTT,CASSLNRAQPQHF
many,TRBV29-1,NA,TRBJ2-1,TGCAGCGTGGGGAAGGGGCAGAGCTCCTACAATGAGCAGTTCTTC,CSVGKGQSSYNEQFF
many,TRBV30,NA,TRBJ1-5,TGTGCCTGGAGTCGACAGGGCAATCAGCCCCAGCATTTT,CAWSRQGNQPQHF
many,TRBV7-2,NA,TRBJ2-7,TGTGCCAGCAGCGAATCTAGGAATCGCGAGCAGTACTTC,CASSESRNREQYF
NA,TRBV7-2,NA,TRBJ1-5,TGTGCCAGCCACTTTAATCAGCCCCAGCATTTT,CASHFNQPQHF
many,TRBV7-8,NA,TRBJ1-2,TGTGCCAGCAGCTTTCGGGAGTCAGGCTACACCTTC,CASSFRESGYTF